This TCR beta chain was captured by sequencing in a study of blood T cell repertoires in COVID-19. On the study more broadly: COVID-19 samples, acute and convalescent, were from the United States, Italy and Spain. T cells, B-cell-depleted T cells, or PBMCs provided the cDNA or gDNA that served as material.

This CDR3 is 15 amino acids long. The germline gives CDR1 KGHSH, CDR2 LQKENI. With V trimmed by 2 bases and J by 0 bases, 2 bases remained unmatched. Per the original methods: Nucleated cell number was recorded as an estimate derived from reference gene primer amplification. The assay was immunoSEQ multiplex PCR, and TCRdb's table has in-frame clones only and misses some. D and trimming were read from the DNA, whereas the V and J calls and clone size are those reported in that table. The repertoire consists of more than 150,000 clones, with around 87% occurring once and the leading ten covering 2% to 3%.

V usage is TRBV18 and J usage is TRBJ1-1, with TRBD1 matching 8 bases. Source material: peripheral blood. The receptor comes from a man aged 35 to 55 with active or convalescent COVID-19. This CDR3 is CASSPTGGLNTEAFF. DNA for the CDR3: TGTGCCAGCTCACCAACAGGGGGGTTGAACACTGAAGCTTTCTTT.